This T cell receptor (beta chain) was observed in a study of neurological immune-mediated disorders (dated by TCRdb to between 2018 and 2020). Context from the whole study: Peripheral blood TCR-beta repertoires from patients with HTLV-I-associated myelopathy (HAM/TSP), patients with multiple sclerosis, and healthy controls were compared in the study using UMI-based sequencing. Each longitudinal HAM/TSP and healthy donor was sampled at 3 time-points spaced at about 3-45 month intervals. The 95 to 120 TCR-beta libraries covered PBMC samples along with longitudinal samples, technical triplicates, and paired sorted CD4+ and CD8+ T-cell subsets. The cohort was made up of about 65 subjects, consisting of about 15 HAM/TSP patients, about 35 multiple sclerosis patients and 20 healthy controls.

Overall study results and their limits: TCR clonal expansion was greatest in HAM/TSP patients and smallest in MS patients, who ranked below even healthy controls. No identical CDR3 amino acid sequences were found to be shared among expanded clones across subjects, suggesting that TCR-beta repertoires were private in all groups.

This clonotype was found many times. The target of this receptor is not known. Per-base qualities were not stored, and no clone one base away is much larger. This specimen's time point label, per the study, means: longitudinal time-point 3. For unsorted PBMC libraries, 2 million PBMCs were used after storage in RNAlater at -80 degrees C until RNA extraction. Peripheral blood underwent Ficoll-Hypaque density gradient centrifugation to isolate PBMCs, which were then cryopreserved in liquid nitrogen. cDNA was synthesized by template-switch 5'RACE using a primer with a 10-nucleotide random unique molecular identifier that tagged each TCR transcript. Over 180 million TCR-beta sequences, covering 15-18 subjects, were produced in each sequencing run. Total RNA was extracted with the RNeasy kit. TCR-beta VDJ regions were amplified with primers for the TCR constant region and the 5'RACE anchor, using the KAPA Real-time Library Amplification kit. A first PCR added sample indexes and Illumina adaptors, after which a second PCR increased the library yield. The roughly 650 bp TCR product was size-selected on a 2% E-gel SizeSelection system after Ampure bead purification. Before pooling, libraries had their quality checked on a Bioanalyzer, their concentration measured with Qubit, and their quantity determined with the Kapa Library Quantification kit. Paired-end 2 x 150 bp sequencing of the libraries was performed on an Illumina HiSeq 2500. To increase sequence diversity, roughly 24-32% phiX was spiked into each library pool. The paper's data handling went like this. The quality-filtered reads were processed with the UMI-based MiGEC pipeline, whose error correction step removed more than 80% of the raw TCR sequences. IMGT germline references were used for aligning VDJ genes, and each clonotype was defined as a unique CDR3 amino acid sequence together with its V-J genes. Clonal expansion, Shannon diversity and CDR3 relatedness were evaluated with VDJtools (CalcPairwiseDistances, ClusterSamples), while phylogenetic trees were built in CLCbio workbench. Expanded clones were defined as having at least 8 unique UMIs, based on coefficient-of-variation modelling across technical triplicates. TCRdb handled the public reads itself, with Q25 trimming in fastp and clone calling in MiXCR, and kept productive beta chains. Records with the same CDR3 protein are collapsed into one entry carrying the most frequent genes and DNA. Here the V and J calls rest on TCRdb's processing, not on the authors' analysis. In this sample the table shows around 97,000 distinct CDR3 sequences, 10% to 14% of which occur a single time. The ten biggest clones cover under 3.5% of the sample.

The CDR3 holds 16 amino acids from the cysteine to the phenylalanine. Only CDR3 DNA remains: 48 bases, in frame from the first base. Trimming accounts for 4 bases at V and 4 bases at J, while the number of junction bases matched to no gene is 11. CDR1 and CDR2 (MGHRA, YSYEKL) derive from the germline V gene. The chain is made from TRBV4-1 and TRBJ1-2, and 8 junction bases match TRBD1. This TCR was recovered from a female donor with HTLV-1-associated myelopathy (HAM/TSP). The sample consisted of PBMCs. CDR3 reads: CASSRSTLDRAYGYTF. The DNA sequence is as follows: TGCGCCAGCAGCCGATCCACATTGGACAGGGCCTATGGCTACACCTTC.